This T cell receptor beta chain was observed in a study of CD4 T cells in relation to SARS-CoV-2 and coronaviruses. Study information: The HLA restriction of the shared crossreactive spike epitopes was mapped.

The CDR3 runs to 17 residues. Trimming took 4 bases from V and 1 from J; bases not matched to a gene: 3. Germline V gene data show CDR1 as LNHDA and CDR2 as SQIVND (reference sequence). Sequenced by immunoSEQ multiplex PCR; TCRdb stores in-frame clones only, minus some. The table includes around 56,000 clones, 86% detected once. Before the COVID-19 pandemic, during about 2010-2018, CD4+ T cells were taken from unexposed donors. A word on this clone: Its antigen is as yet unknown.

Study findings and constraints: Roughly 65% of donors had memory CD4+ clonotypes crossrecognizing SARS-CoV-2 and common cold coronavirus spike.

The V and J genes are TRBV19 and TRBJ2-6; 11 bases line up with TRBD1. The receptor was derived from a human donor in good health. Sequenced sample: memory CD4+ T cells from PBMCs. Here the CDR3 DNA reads TGTGCCAGTAGTACTGGGACAGGGGGTTCTGGGGCCAACGTCCTGACTTTC. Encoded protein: CASSTGTGGSGANVLTF.